This T cell receptor beta chain was recorded in a study of technical replicates of blood from several donors. Sequenced by immunoSEQ multiplex PCR; TCRdb stores in-frame clones only, minus some. The sample includes some 56,000 clones, roughly 95% of them seen just once. CDR3 length: 15 residues. V was trimmed by 3 bases and J by 0 bases, leaving 13 bases between them. Germline CDR1 is SGHNT and CDR2 is YYREEE (reference sequence). Sequenced: PBMCs. The genes are TRBV5-4 and TRBJ2-7, with TRBD2 as a possible D gene (6 bases). This receptor was taken from a human donor in good health. Some clones in this sample may be carry-over from other donors' samples. The CDR3 is CASSSLAGTSYEQYF. As DNA, the CDR3 is TGTGCCAGCAGCTCCCTGGCGGGGACCTCCTACGAGCAGTACTTC.